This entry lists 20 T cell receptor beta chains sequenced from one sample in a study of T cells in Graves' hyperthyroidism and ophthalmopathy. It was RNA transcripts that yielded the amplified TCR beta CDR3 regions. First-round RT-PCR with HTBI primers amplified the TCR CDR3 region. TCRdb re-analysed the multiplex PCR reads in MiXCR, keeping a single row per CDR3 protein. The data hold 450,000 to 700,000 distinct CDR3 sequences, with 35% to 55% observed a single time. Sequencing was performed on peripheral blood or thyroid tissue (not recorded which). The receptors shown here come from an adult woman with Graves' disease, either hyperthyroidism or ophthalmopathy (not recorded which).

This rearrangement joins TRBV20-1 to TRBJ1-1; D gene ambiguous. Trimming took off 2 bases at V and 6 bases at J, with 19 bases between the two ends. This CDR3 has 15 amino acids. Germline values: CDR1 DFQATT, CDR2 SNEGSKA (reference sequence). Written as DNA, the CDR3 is TGCAGTGCTAGACCCCTCGACGGGTTTGAGGCTGAAGCTTTCTTT. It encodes CSARPLDGFEAEAFF.

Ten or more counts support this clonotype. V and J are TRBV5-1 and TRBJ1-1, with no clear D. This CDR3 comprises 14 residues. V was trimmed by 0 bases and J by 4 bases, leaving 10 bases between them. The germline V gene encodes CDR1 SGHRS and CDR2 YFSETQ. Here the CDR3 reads CASSLGRAGTEAFF. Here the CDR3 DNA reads TGCGCCAGCAGCTTGGGGAGGGCGGGCACTGAAGCTTTCTTT.

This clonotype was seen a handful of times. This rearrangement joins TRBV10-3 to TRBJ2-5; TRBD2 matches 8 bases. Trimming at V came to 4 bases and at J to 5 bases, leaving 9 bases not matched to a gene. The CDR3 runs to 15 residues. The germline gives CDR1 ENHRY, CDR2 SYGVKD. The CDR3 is CAISAAGDTGETQYF. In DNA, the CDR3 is TGTGCCATCAGTGCAGCGGGGGATACCGGGGAGACCCAGTACTTC.

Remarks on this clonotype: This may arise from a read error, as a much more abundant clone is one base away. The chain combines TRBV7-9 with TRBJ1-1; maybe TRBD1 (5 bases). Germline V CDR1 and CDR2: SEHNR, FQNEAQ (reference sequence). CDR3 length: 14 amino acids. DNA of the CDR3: TGTGCCGGCAGCACCAACACAGGGAACACTGAAGCTTTCTTT. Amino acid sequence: CAGSTNTGNTEAFF.

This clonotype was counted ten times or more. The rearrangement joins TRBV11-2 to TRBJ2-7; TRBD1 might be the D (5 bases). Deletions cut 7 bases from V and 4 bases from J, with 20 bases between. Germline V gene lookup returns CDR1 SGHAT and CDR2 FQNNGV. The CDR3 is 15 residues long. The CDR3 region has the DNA TGTGCCAGCACCTCACCAGAAACAGGTCTTTACGAGCAGTACTTC. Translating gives CASTSPETGLYEQYF.

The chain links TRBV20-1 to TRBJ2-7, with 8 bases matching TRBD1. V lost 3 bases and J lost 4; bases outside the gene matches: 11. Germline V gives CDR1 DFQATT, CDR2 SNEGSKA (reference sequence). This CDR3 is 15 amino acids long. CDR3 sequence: CSASKYGQGVYEQYF. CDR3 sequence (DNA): TGCAGTGCTAGCAAGTACGGACAGGGTGTGTACGAGCAGTACTTC.

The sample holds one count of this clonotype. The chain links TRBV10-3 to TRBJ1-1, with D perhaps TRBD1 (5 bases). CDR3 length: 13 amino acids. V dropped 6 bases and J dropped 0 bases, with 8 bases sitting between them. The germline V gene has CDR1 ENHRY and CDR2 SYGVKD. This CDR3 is CAISGTMNTEAFF. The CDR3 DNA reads TGTGCCATCAGCGGGACCATGAACACTGAAGCTTTCTTT.

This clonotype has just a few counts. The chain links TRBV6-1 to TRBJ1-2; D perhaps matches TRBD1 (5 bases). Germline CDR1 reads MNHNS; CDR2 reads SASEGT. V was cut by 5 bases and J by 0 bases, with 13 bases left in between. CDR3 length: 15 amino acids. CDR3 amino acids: CASSLWGEANYGYTF. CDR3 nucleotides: TGTGCCAGCAGTCTTTGGGGGGAAGCTAACTATGGCTACACCTTC.

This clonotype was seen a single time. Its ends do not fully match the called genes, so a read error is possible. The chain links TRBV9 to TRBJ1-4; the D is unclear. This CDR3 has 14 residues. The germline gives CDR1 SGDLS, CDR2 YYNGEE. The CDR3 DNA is TGCGCCATCAGCGTAGGAGGGCTGGATGAAAAACTGTTTTTT. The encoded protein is CAISVGGLDEKLFF.

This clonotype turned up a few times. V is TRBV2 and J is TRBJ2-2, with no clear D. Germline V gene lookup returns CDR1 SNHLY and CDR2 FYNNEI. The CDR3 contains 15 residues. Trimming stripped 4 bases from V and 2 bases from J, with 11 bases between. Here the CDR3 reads CASSGGSLNTGELFF. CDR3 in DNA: TGTGCCAGCAGTGGTGGTAGCCTAAACACCGGGGAGCTGTTTTTT.

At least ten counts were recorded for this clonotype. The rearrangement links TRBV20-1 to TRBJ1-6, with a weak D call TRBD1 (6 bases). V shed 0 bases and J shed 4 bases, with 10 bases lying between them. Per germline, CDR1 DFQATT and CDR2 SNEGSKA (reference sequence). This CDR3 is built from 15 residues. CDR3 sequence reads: CSARDTGQYNSPLHF. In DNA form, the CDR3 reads TGCAGTGCTAGAGACACAGGGCAGTATAATTCACCCCTCCACTTT.

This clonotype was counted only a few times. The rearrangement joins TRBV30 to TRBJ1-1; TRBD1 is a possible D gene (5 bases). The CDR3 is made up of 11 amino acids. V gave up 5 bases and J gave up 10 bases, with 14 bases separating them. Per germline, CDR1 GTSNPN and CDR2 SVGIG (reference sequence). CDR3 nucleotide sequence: TGTGCCTGGGGAAAGGGACCGAGAGCTTTCTTT. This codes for CAWGKGPRAFF.

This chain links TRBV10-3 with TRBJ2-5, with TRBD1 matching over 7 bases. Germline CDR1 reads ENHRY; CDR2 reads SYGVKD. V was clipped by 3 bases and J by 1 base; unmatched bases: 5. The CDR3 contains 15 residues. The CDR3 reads CAISDPRQGQETQYF. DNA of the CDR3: TGTGCCATCAGTGACCCGAGACAGGGCCAAGAGACCCAGTACTTC.

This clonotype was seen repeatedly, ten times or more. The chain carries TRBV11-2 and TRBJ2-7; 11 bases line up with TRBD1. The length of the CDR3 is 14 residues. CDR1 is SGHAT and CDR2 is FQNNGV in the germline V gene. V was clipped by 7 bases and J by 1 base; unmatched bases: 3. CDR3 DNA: TGTGCCAGCAAAGGACAGGGGGCTTCCTACGAGCAGTACTTC. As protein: CASKGQGASYEQYF. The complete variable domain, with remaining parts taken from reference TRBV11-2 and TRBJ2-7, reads EAGVAQSPRYKIIEKRQSVAFWCNPISGHATLYWYQQILGQGPKLLIQFQNNGVVDDSQLPKDRFSAERLKGVDSTLKIQPAKLEDSAVYLCASKGQGASYEQYFGPGTRLTVT.

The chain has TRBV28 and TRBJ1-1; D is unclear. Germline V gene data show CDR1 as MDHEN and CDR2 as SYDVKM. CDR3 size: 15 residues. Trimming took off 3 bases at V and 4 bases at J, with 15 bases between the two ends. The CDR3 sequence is CASSFGVPRSTEAFF. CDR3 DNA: TGTGCCAGCAGTTTCGGAGTCCCTAGGAGCACTGAAGCTTTCTTT. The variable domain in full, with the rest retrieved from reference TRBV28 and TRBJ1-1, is DVKVTQSSRYLVKRTGEKVFLECVQDMDHENMFWYRQDPGLGLRLIYFSYDVKMKEKGDIPEGYSVSREKKERFSLILESASTNQTSMYLCASSFGVPRSTEAFFGQGTRLTVV.

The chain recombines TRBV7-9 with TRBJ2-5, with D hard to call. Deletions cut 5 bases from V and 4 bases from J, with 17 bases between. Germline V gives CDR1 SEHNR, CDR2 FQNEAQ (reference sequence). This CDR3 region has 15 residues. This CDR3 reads CASSPPRYRGETQYF. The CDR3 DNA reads TGTGCCAGCAGCCCCCCGAGGTACAGAGGAGAGACCCAGTACTTC.

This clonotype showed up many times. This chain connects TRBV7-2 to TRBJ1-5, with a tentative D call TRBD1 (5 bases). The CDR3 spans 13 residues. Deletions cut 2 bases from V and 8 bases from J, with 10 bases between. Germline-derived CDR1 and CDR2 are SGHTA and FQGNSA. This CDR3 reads CASSLQGLEPQHF. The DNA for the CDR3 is TGTGCCAGCAGCTTACAGGGCTTGGAGCCCCAGCATTTT.

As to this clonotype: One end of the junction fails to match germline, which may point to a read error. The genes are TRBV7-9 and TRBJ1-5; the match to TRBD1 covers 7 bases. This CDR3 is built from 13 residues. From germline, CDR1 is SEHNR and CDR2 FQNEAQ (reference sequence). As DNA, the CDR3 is TGTGCCAGCAGCTCCACAGGGGACCAGCCCCATCATTTT. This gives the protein CASSSTGDQPHHF.

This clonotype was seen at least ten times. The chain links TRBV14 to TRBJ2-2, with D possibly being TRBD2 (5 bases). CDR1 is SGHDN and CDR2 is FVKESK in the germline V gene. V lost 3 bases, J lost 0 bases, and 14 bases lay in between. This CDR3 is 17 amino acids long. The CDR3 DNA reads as TGTGCCAGCAGCCATCTGGACTTTCGCGCGAACACCGGGGAGCTGTTTTTT. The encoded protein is CASSHLDFRANTGELFF.

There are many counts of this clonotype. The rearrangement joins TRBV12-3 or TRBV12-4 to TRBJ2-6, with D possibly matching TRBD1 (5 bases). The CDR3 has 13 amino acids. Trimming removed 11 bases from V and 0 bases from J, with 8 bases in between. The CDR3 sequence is CAGQGSGANVLTF. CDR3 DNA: TGTGCCGGTCAGGGCTCTGGGGCCAACGTCCTGACTTTC.